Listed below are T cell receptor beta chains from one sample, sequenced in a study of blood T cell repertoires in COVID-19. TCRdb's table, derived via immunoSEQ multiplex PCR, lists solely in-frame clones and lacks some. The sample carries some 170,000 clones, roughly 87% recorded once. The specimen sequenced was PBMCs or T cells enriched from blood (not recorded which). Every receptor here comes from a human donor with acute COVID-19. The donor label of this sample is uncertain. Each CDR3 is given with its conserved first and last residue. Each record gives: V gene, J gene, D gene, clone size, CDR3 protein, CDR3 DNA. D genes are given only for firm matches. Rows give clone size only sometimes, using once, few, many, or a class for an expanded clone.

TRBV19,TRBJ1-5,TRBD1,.,CASTSQDRVGDSNQPQHF,TGTGCCAGTACCTCTCAGGACAGGGTAGGGGATAGCAATCAGCCCCAGCATTTT
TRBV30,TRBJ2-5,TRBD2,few,CAWSRGGGGETQYF,TGTGCCTGGAGTCGGGGGGGAGGAGGTGAGACCCAGTACTTC
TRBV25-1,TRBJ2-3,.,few,CASSANWLAPTDTQYF,TGTGCCAGCAGCGCGAATTGGCTAGCGCCTACAGATACGCAGTATTTT
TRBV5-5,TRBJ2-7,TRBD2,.,CASSLPTSGVVGEQYF,TGTGCCAGCAGCTTACCCACTAGCGGGGTGGTAGGCGAGCAGTACTTC
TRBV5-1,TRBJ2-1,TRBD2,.,CASSLRGTSGIDEQFF,TGCGCCAGCAGCTTGCGCGGGACTAGCGGTATAGATGAGCAGTTCTTC
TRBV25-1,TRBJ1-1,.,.,CATAGLSEAFF,TGTGCCACCGCGGGACTTTCTGAAGCTTTCTTT
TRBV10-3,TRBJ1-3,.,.,CAISGGLFSGNTIYF,TGTGCCATCAGTGGAGGACTGTTCTCTGGAAACACCATATATTTT
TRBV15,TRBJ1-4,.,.,CATSRQFNEKLFF,TGTGCCACCAGCAGACAGTTTAATGAAAAACTGTTTTTT
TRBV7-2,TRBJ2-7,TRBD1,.,CASSPGGTEQYF,TGTGCCAGCAGCCCAGGGGGAACCGAGCAGTACTTC
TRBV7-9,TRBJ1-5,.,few,CASSGGSGPQPQHF,TGTGCCAGCAGCGGAGGAAGTGGGCCCCAGCCCCAGCATTTT
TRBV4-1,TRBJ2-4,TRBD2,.,CASSPTPGGKNIQYF,TGCGCCAGCAGCCCCACCCCCGGGGGGAAAAACATTCAGTACTTC
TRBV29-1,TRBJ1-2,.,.,CSAGDNRNYGYTF,TGCAGTGCGGGGGACAATCGAAACTATGGCTACACCTTC
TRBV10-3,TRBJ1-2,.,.,CAISPQGWDYGYTF,TGTGCCATCAGCCCGCAGGGATGGGACTATGGCTACACCTTC
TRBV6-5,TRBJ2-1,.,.,CASSYSGLGRNEQFF,TGTGCCAGCAGTTACTCGGGGCTGGGTAGGAATGAGCAGTTCTTC
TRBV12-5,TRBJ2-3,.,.,CASGFRGSADTQYF,TGTGCTAGTGGTTTCCGGGGGAGCGCAGATACGCAGTATTTT
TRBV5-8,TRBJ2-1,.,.,CASSLRGGEEQFF,TGTGCCAGCAGCTTGAGGGGGGGCGAAGAGCAGTTCTTC
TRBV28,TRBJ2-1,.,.,CASRRLGFNEQFF,TGTGCCAGCAGACGACTTGGGTTCAATGAGCAGTTCTTC
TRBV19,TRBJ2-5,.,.,CASSLPGETQYF,TGTGCCAGTAGTCTCCCCGGGGAGACCCAGTACTTC
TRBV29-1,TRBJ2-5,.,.,CSVDLGAGETQYF,TGCAGCGTTGATTTGGGGGCCGGCGAGACCCAGTACTTC
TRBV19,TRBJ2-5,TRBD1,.,CASSGTGTAEETQYF,TGTGCCAGTAGTGGCACCGGGACAGCTGAAGAGACCCAGTACTTC
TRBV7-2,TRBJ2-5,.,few,CASSPRGRTGQETQYF,TGTGCCAGCAGCCCCAGGGGTCGTACGGGACAAGAGACCCAGTACTTC
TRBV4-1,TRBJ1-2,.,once,CASSQDLSRGRGYTF,TGCGCCAGCAGCCAAGATCTCTCCAGGGGAAGAGGCTACACCTTC
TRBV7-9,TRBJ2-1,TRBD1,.,CASRTTGITYNEQFF,TGTGCCAGCAGGACGACAGGGATCACCTACAATGAGCAGTTCTTC
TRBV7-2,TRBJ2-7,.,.,CASSLSSGASYEQYF,TGTGCCAGCAGCTTAAGTAGTGGAGCAAGCTACGAGCAGTACTTC
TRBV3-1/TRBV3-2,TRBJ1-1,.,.,CASSQDGQTEAFF,TGTGCCAGCAGCCAAGATGGACAGACTGAAGCTTTCTTT
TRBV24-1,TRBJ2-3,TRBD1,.,CATSDPTLKTGGPDTQYF,TGTGCCACCAGTGATCCTACTTTGAAGACAGGGGGCCCAGATACGCAGTATTTT
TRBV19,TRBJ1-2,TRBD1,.,CASRPTGGAKYGYTF,TGTGCCAGTAGACCGACAGGGGGCGCAAAGTATGGCTACACCTTC
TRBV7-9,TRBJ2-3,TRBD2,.,CASSLAGSGGATDTQYF,TGTGCCAGCAGCTTAGCGGGGAGCGGGGGGGCCACAGATACGCAGTATTTT
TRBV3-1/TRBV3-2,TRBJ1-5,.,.,CASSQGGGDLQPQHF,TGTGCCAGCAGCCAAGGGGGGGGAGACCTTCAGCCCCAGCATTTT
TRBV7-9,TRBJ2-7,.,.,CASSFSDEQYF,TGTGCCAGCAGCTTCTCGGACGAGCAGTACTTC